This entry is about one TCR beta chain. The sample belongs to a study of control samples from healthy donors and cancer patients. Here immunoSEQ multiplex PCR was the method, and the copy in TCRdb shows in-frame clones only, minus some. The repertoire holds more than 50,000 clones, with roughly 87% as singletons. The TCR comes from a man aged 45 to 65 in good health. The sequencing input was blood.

This chain's CDR3 is CASSFGTSGSRETQYF. The CDR3 DNA sequence: TGTGCCAGCAGCTTTGGGACTAGCGGGAGTCGAGAGACCCAGTACTTC. This chain uses TRBV11-2 with TRBJ2-5; 14 positions match TRBD2. Germline V gene sequence: CDR1 SGHAT, CDR2 FQNNGV. CDR3 length equals 16 residues. The V and J ends lost 3 bases and 4 bases, in that order; junction bases with no gene match: 4.